The subject of this entry is one T cell receptor beta chain. The assay was immunoSEQ multiplex PCR, and TCRdb's table has in-frame clones only and misses some. The sample shows around 16,000 clones, approximately 83% of them seen only once. These data belong to a study of blood T cell repertoires in COVID-19. The CDR3 runs 13 residues. Trimming left V 2 bases short and J 7 bases short, with 7 bases between. Looked up from germline, CDR1 is SGDLS and CDR2 is YYNGEE. This TCR derives from a human donor in a cohort sampled during active COVID-19. The chain recombines TRBV9 with TRBJ1-6; D not certain. Sequences were obtained from peripheral blood. The CDR3 sequence is CASSVNTNSPLHF. DNA for the CDR3: TGTGCCAGCAGCGTTAACACGAATTCACCCCTCCACTTT.